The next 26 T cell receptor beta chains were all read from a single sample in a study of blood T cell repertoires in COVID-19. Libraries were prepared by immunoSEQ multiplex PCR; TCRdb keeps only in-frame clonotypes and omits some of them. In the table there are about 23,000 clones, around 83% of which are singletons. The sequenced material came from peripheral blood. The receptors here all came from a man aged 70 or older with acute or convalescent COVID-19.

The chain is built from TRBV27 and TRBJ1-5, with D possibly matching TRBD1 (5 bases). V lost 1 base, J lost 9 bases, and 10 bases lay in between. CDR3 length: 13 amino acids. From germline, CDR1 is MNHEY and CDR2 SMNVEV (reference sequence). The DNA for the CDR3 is TGTGCCAGCAGTTTATGGGGGGGGAGGCCCCAGCATTTT. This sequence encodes CASSLWGGRPQHF.

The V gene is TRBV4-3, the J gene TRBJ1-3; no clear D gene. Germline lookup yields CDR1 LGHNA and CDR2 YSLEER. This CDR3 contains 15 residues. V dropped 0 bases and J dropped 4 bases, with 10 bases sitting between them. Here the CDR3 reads CASSQDRRSGNTIYF. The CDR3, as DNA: TGCGCCAGCAGCCAAGATCGGAGATCGGGAAACACCATATATTTT.

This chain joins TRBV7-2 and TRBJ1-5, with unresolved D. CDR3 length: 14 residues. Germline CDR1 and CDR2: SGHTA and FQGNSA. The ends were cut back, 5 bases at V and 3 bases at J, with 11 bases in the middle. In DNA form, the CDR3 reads TGTGCCAGCAGCCCAGACGGGAACAATCAGCCCCAGCATTTT. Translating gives CASSPDGNNQPQHF.

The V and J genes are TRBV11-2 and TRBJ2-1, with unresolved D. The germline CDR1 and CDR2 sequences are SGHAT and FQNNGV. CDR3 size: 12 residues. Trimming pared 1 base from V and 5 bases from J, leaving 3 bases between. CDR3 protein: CASSLGDNEQFF. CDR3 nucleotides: TGTGCCAGCAGCTTAGGCGACAATGAGCAGTTCTTC.

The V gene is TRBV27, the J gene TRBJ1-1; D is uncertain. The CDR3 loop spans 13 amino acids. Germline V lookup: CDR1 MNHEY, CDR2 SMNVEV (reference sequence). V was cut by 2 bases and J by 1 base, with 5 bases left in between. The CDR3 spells CASSLSWNTEAFF. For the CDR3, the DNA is TGTGCCAGCAGTTTAAGCTGGAACACTGAAGCTTTCTTT.

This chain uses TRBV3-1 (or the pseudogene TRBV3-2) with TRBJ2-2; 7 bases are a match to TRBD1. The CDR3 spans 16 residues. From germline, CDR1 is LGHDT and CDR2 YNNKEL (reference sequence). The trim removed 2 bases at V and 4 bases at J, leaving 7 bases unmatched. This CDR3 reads CASSQRTGAVTGELFF. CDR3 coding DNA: TGTGCCAGCAGCCAAAGAACAGGGGCGGTCACCGGGGAGCTGTTTTTT.

The CDR3 DNA is TGTGCCAGCAGGCCTTTAGAGACAGGGATATGCCCCTCCTACGAGCAGTACTTC. Its protein is CASRPLETGICPSYEQYF. This chain links TRBV6-4 with TRBJ2-7, with 7 positions matching TRBD1. Germline V gene sequence: CDR1 MRHNA, CDR2 SNTAGT. Germline trimming cut 6 bases from V and 0 bases from J; bases unmatched to any gene: 17. The CDR3 length is 18 residues.

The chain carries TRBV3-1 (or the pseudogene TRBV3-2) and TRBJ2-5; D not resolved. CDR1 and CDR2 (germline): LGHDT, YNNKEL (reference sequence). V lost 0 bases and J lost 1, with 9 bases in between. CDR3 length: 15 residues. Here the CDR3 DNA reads TGTGCCAGCAGCCAAGACTGGGCCCTCCAAGAGACCCAGTACTTC. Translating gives CASSQDWALQETQYF.

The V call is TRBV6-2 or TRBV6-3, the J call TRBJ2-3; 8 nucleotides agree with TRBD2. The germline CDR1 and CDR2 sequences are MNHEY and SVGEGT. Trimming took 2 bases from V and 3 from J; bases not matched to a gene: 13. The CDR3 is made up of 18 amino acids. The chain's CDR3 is CASSYPLDSGESTDTQYF. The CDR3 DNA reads TGTGCCAGCAGTTACCCCCTCGATAGCGGGGAGTCAACAGATACGCAGTATTTT.

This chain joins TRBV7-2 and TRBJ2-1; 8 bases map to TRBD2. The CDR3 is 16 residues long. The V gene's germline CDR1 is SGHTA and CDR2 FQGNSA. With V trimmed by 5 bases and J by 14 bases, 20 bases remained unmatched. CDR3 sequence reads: CASSPPGLRGATYKFF. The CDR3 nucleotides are TGTGCCAGCAGCCCACCGGGGTTGCGGGGGGCCACCTACAAGTTCTTC.

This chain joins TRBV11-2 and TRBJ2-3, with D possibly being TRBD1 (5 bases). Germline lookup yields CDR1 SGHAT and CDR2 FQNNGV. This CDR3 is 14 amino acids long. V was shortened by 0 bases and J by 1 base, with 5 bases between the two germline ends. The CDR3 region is CASSLDRGTDTQYF. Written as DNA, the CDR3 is TGTGCCAGCAGCTTAGACAGGGGCACAGATACGCAGTATTTT.

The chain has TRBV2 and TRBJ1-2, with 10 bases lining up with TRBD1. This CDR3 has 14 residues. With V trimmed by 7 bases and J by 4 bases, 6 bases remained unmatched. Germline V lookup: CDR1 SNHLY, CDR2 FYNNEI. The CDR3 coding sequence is TGTGCCAGCAAAGAGGGACAGGGGATCTATGGCTACACCTTC. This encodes CASKEGQGIYGYTF.

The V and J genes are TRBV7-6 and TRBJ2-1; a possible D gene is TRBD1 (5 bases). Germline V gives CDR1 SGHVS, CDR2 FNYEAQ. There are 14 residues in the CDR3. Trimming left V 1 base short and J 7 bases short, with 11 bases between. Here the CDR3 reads CASSLGGAVNEQFF. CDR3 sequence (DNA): TGTGCCAGCAGCTTAGGTGGGGCGGTTAATGAGCAGTTCTTC.

The CDR3, as DNA: TGTGCCAGCAGTTTTACTGCCTACGAGCAGTACTTC. This encodes CASSFTAYEQYF. The chain employs TRBV12-3 or TRBV12-4 and TRBJ2-7; no clear D gene. This CDR3 has 12 amino acids. V lost 3 bases, J lost 2 bases, and 5 bases lay in between.

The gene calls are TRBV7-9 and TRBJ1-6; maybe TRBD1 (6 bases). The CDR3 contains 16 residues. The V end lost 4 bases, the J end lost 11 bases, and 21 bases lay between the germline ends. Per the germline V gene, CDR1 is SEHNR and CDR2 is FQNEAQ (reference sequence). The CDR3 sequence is CASSYNIGTLKTPLHF. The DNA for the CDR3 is TGTGCCAGCAGCTACAACATAGGGACACTGAAGACACCCCTCCACTTT.

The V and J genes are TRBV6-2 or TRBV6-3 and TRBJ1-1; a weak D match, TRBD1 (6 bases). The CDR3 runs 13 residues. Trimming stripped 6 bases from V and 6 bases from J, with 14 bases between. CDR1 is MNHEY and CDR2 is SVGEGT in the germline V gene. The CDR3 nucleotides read TGTGCCAGCAGCCCAGGGGTACAAGCTGAAGCTTTCTTT. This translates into CASSPGVQAEAFF.

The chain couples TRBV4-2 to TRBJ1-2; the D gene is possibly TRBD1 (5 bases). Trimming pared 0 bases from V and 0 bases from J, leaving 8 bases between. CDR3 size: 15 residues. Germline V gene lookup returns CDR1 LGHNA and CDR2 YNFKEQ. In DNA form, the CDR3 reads TGTGCCAGCAGCCAAGACGGGACTACTAACTATGGCTACACCTTC. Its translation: CASSQDGTTNYGYTF.

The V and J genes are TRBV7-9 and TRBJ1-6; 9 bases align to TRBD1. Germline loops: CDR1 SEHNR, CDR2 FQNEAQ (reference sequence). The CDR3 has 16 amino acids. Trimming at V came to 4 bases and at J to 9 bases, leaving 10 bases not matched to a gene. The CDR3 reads CASSWESTGGTSPLHF. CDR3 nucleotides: TGTGCCAGCAGCTGGGAATCGACAGGGGGGACTTCACCCCTCCACTTT.

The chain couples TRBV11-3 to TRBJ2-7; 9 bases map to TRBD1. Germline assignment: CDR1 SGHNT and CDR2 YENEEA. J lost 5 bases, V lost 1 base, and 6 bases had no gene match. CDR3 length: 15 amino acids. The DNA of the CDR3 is TGTGCCAGCAGCTTAGGAGGACAGGGGACACACGAGCAGTACTTC. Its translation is CASSLGGQGTHEQYF.

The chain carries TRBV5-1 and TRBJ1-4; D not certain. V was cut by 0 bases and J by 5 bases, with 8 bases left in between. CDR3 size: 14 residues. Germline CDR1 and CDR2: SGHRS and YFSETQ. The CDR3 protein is CASSLVAENEKLFF. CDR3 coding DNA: TGCGCCAGCAGCTTGGTGGCGGAAAATGAAAAACTGTTTTTT.

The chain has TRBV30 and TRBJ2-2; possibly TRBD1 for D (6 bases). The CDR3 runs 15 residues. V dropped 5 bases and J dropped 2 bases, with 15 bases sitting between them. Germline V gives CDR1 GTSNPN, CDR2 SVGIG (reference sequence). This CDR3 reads CAWFTSGHNTGELFF. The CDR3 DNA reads TGTGCCTGGTTCACCTCGGGACATAACACCGGGGAGCTGTTTTTT.

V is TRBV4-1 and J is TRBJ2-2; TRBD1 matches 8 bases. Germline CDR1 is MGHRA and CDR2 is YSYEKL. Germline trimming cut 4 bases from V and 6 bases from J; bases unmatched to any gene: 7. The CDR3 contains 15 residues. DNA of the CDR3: TGCGCCAGCAGCCGACAACCGGGACAGGCCGGGGAGCTGTTTTTT. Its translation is CASSRQPGQAGELFF.

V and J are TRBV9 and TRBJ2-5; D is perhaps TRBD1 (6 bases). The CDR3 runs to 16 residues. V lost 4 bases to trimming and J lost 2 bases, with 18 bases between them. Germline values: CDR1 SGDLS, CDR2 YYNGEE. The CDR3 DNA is TGTGCCAGCAGCCCAGGTTGGGGGCTTTTTCAAGAGACCCAGTACTTC. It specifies CASSPGWGLFQETQYF.

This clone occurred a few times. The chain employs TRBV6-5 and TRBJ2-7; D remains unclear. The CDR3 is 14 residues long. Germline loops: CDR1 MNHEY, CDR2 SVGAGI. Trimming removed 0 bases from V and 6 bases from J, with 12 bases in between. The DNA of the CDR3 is TGTGCCAGCAGTTACTCGGCCCTTACCCTCGAGCAGTACTTC. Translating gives CASSYSALTLEQYF.

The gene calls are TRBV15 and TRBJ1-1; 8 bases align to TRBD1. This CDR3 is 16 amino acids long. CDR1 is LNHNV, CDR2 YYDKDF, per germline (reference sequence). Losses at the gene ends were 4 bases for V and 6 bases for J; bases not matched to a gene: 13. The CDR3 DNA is TGTGCCACCAGCACCTACGTCGGACAGGGATTTGCTGAAGCTTTCTTT. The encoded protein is CATSTYVGQGFAEAFF.

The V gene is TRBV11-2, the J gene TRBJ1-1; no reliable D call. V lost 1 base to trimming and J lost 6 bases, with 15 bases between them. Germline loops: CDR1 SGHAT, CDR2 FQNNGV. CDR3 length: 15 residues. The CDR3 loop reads CASSLVGNRGSEAFF. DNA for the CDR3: TGTGCCAGCAGCTTAGTGGGCAACCGGGGTTCTGAAGCTTTCTTT.